The clone carrying this T cell receptor (beta chain) was recorded a few times. TCRdb reprocessed the RT-PCR reads via MiXCR and lists one record per CDR3 protein. In the table there are roughly 550,000 distinct CDR3 sequences, around a quarter of which are singletons. The record originates from a study of response to subunit inactivated influenza vaccine. Germline V gene data show CDR1 as MGHDK and CDR2 as SYGVNS. The CDR3 loop spans 18 amino acids. The V gene end was trimmed by 4 bases and the J gene end by 4 bases; junction bases not matched to a gene: 12. Separately, the same data were catalogued under a study of T cells expressing NK-cell markers. That paper notes: Beta-chain TCR cDNA was generated via 5'RACE template switching with UMIs. The contribution of dominant NKG2C+ clonotypes to CD8+ T cells in more than five donors was roughly 1.0-7.5%.

V is TRBV25-1 and J is TRBJ2-3; 12 positions agree with TRBD2. The sample in question was CD4+ T cells sorted from PBMCs, obtained about 13 days after vaccination. The receptor was derived from a man aged 50 to 60 who received an inactivated influenza vaccine. This chain's CDR3 is CASSAYMTSGRTADTQYF. The CDR3 nucleotides read TGTGCCAGCAGTGCCTATATGACTAGCGGGAGAACGGCAGATACGCAGTATTTT.